This T cell receptor (beta chain) stems from a study of blood T cell repertoires in COVID-19. Whole-study context: Researchers got acute and convalescent COVID-19 samples from the United States, Italy and Spain. The analysed material was cDNA or gDNA that came from T cells, B-cell-depleted T cells, or PBMCs.

The germline V gene encodes CDR1 MDHEN and CDR2 SYDVKM. This CDR3 contains 17 residues. Unmatched junction bases numbered 13, after V lost 4 bases and J lost 4 bases. Per the original data handling: Reference gene primer amplification in the assay estimated nucleated cell counts. The table came from immunoSEQ multiplex PCR; TCRdb's copy has only in-frame clones and leaves some out. D and trimming were read from the DNA, whereas the V and J calls and clone size are those reported in that table. The sample contains some 96,000 clones, about 88% of which appear only once. The receptor's source is a man older than 75 with acute or convalescent COVID-19. The chain couples TRBV28 to TRBJ2-7; the match to TRBD1 covers 10 bases. The sample consisted of peripheral blood. In DNA form, the CDR3 reads TGTGCCAGCAGTTCCATTGGTGGACGGGACAGGGGTTACGAGCAGTACTTC. Translating it yields CASSSIGGRDRGYEQYF.